This note documents a single T cell receptor (beta chain) sequence. Its antigen is unknown. Positively selected for CCR7, the CD45RO-negative cells used as naive CD8 cells excluded terminally differentiated effector memory CD45RA+ cells. These data come from a study of shared clonotypes between healthy human individuals. Study as a whole: In total, the donors were two women and a few men aged 18 to 49. Study results and caveats: Genetic and exposure-history diversity was limited by the few donors. Researchers sampled only blood; tissue repertoires likely differ.

J gave up 0 bases and V 4 bases, and 6 bases lay outside the gene matches. Germline V gene sequence: CDR1 SGHVS, CDR2 FQNEAQ. This CDR3 comprises 16 residues. Genomic DNA (from each subset) was split evenly across several immunoSEQ plates. Produced via immunoSEQ multiplex PCR; TCRdb's table is partial and in-frame only. The sample consists of about 1,900,000 clones, about 95% of them appearing once. This receptor was identified in a man in his late teens or twenties in good health. The chain has TRBV7-8 and TRBJ2-4, with 7 bases fitting TRBD1. Sequenced material: naive CD8+ T cells sorted from blood. The chain's CDR3 is CASSSTGDLAKNIQYF. Here the CDR3 DNA reads TGTGCCAGCAGCTCAACAGGGGATCTAGCCAAAAACATTCAGTACTTC.